A single sample is the source of the 3 T cell receptor beta chains below, sequenced in a study of shared clonotypes between healthy human individuals. Clones were sequenced by immunoSEQ multiplex PCR, and TCRdb holds only the in-frame ones, with some missing. The sample lists around 2.5 million clones; 90% to 95% were seen once. Material: naive CD4+ T cells from PBMCs. The subset is: CD45RA+ positively selected. The receptors originated from a man in his late teens or twenties in good health. Some clones in this sample may be carry-over from other donors' samples.

The gene calls are TRBV11-2 and TRBJ2-3, with 13 bases matching TRBD2. The CDR3 is 17 amino acids. Trimming removed 0 bases from V and 5 bases from J; junction bases left unmatched: 5. Germline loops: CDR1 SGHAT, CDR2 FQNNGV. This chain's CDR3 is CASSLDSGLAGRDTQYF. CDR3 DNA sequence: TGTGCCAGCAGCTTAGATTCGGGACTAGCGGGAAGAGATACGCAGTATTTT. The entire variable domain, with the rest obtained from reference TRBV11-2 and TRBJ2-3, is as follows: EAGVAQSPRYKIIEKRQSVAFWCNPISGHATLYWYQQILGQGPKLLIQFQNNGVVDDSQLPKDRFSAERLKGVDSTLKIQPAKLEDSAVYLCASSLDSGLAGRDTQYFGPGTRLTVL.

Note on this clone: Other DNA sequences in the sample encode the same CDR3. The rearrangement links TRBV28 to TRBJ2-7; 10 bases match TRBD1. The germline CDR1 and CDR2 sequences are MDHEN and SYDVKM. The trim removed 6 bases at V and 3 bases at J, leaving 2 bases unmatched. The CDR3 has 13 residues. The CDR3 nucleotides are TGTGCCAGCAGCAGGACAGGGGGCTACGAGCAGTACTTC. It is translated as CASSRTGGYEQYF.

The V and J genes are TRBV2 and TRBJ2-3, with 14 bases identical to TRBD2. Germline V lookup: CDR1 SNHLY, CDR2 FYNNEI. Trimming took 6 bases from V and 4 from J; bases not matched to a gene: 3. The CDR3 has 15 amino acids. The CDR3 region has the DNA TGTGCCAGCAGAGGGACTAGCGGGAGCGCAGATACGCAGTATTTT. Its translation: CASRGTSGSADTQYF.